The rows below give T cell receptor beta chains drawn from one sample of a study of blood T cell repertoires in COVID-19. The assay was immunoSEQ multiplex PCR, and TCRdb's table has in-frame clones only and misses some. This table has 200,000 to 250,000 clones, 83% appearing once. The sequencing input was PBMCs or T cells enriched from blood (not recorded which). The source of these receptors is a woman aged 45-65 years who had been exposed to COVID-19. Both conserved end residues are part of each CDR3. D genes are given only for firm matches. Some rows mark clone size as missing; the rest say once, few, many or name a class of expanded clone.

D	size	V	J	DNA	CDR3
NA	NA	TRBV14	TRBJ2-3	TGTGCCAGCAGCCACCTCCCAGATACGCAGTATTTT	CASSHLPDTQYF
NA	NA	TRBV7-9	TRBJ1-5	TGTGCCAGCAGCTCGTCAGGGAACCAGCCCCAGCATTTT	CASSSSGNQPQHF
NA	few	TRBV7-9	TRBJ1-2	TGTGCCAGCAGCACCACAAGTAACTATGGCTACACCTTC	CASSTTSNYGYTF
NA	NA	TRBV7-9	TRBJ1-1	TGTGCCAGCAGCTTCACGACAGAAGCTTTCTTT	CASSFTTEAFF
TRBD1	NA	TRBV4-3	TRBJ1-1	TGCGCCAGCAGCCAAAACAGGGGCCCGGGGACTGAAGCTTTCTTT	CASSQNRGPGTEAFF
NA	NA	TRBV18	TRBJ2-5	TGTGCCAGCTCACGGGCCCCAGGTACCCAAGAGACCCAGTACTTC	CASSRAPGTQETQYF
NA	NA	TRBV6-2/TRBV6-3	TRBJ1-5	TGTGCCAGCAGTTACACGGGAGCCTATCAGCCCCAGCATTTT	CASSYTGAYQPQHF
NA	NA	TRBV14	TRBJ1-2	TGTGCCAGCAGCCTGACAACTAACTATGGCTACACCTTC	CASSLTTNYGYTF
NA	NA	TRBV20-1	TRBJ1-2	TGCAGTGCTAGTTTGCAGGGTCTTAACTATGGCTACACCTTC	CSASLQGLNYGYTF
NA	few	TRBV5-5	TRBJ1-2	TGTGCCAGCAGCTTCGACGGGGTATATGGCTACACCTTC	CASSFDGVYGYTF
TRBD1	NA	TRBV5-6	TRBJ1-1	TGTGCCAGCAGCTTGGCCGGAGGGGACAGGAACACTGAAGCTTTCTTT	CASSLAGGDRNTEAFF
NA	NA	TRBV19	TRBJ2-2	TGTGCCAGTAAAGTCCATCCGAAGATACTCGGGGAGCTGTTTTTT	CASKVHPKILGELFF
NA	once	TRBV27	TRBJ2-1	TGTGCCAGCAGTCCACGGGCCCCCACCCCAAGACAGGTCAAGGACAATGAGCAGTTCTTC	CASSPRAPTPRQVKDNEQFF
NA	NA	TRBV9	TRBJ1-1	TGTGCCAGCAGCGCGGGGGGGACAAACACTGAAGCTTTCTTT	CASSAGGTNTEAFF
NA	once	TRBV29-1	TRBJ1-2	TGCAGCGTTAGGACTCGGCAGTATGGCTACACCTTC	CSVRTRQYGYTF
TRBD2	NA	TRBV28	TRBJ2-1	TGTGCCAGCAGAATCCCGGGCGGGGGGTCCTACAATGAGCAGTTCTTC	CASRIPGGGSYNEQFF
NA	NA	TRBV5-1	TRBJ2-5	TGCGCCAGCAGAAGAGCGGAAGAGACCCAGTACTTC	CASRRAEETQYF
TRBD1	NA	TRBV28	TRBJ1-5	TGTGCCAGCAGTGGGGGGGGACAGGCTATTCAGCCCCAGCATTTT	CASSGGGQAIQPQHF
TRBD1	NA	TRBV5-1	TRBJ2-1	TGCGCCAGCAGCCCTGGGACAGGGGTCGGTGAGCAGTTCTTC	CASSPGTGVGEQFF
TRBD1	NA	TRBV5-3	TRBJ1-1	TGTGCCAGAAGCTTGGGGGACAGGTTTCGAGCTTTCTTT	CARSLGDRFRAFF
NA	NA	TRBV28	TRBJ2-7	TGTGCCAGCAGTTTATCGGGATCTGCTAGGGAGCAGTACTTC	CASSLSGSAREQYF
TRBD2	NA	TRBV5-6	TRBJ2-1	TGTGCCAGCAGCTTGGCGGGGGGAAATGAGCAGTTCTTC	CASSLAGGNEQFF
TRBD1	few	TRBV7-9	TRBJ2-3	TGTGCCAGCAGCACGGGGACAGGGGGCGCAGATACGCAGTATTTT	CASSTGTGGADTQYF
NA	few	TRBV7-2	TRBJ1-3	TGTGCCAGCAGCTTAACCCTGAACAGTGGAAACACCATATATTTT	CASSLTLNSGNTIYF
TRBD2	many	TRBV5-1	TRBJ2-2	TGCGCCAGCAGCTTGGAGAGCGGGGGCCTCTCCGCGAACACCGGGGAGCTGTTTTTT	CASSLESGGLSANTGELFF
TRBD1	NA	TRBV10-1	TRBJ1-2	TGCGCCAGCAGCGAACGGGGACAGGCGTCGAGATTCTTC	CASSERGQASRFF
TRBD1	NA	TRBV29-1	TRBJ1-2	TGCAGCGCTATCACAGGGGATGGCTACACCTTC	CSAITGDGYTF
NA	NA	TRBV2	TRBJ2-6	TGTGCCAGCAGTGAACAGGGCCGCTCTGGGGCCAACGTCCTGACTTTC	CASSEQGRSGANVLTF
NA	NA	TRBV28	TRBJ1-2	TGTGCCAGCAGTTTCGCACGGGATGGCTACACCTTC	CASSFARDGYTF
NA	NA	TRBV5-1	TRBJ2-1	TGCGCCAGCAGCTTGGATACGCGGTCGTACAATGAGCAGTTCTTC	CASSLDTRSYNEQFF
TRBD1	NA	TRBV5-1	TRBJ2-7	TGCGCCAGCAGCTTGTCGACAGGGGTTGCCTACGAGCAGTACTTC	CASSLSTGVAYEQYF
TRBD2	NA	TRBV19	TRBJ2-2	TGTGCCAGTAGTATAGTAAGGCTAGCGGGGAACACCGGGGAGCTGTTTTTT	CASSIVRLAGNTGELFF
NA	NA	TRBV27	TRBJ1-6	TGTGCCAGCAGTTTAGGAGCCGGTTCACCCCTCCACTTT	CASSLGAGSPLHF
TRBD1	NA	TRBV2	TRBJ2-2	TGTGCCAGCAATCGACAGGGGAACACCGGGGAGCTGTTTTTT	CASNRQGNTGELFF